The 5 T cell receptor beta chains given below trace back to one sample, sequenced in a study of Graves' ophthalmopathy and Graves' hyperthyroidism. As the template, RNA transcripts were used to amplify TCR beta CDR3 regions. Following a first-round RT-PCR that used HTBI primers, a second-round multiplex PCR was carried out. MiXCR was run by TCRdb on the multiplex PCR reads, yielding one entry per CDR3 protein. The sample lists about 1.2 million distinct CDR3 sequences, about two fifths seen once, with 11% in the top ten. Sequenced sample: peripheral blood or thyroid tissue (not recorded which). Source of these receptors: an adult man with Graves' hyperthyroidism.

Here the CDR3 reads CSARPGQYF. CDR3 nucleotides: TGCAGTGCTAGACCCGGACAGTACTTC. The gene calls are TRBV20-1 and TRBJ2-7; D is unresolved. The ends were cut back, 2 bases at V and 10 bases at J, with 6 bases in the middle. Per germline, CDR1 DFQATT and CDR2 SNEGSKA (reference sequence). This CDR3 has 9 amino acids.

This clonotype was seen more than once but under ten times. The J gene is TRBJ1-4, the V gene TRBV7-8; D gene unclear. The germline CDR1 and CDR2 sequences are SGHVS and FQNEAQ. The CDR3 loop spans 14 amino acids. Trimming took 3 bases from V and 0 from J, leaving 5 bases between them. CDR3 DNA sequence: TGTGCCAGCAGCTTGTACCCAACTAATGAAAAACTGTTTTTT. Translating it yields CASSLYPTNEKLFF.

The table lists this clonotype with a few counts. The genes are TRBV29-1 and TRBJ1-1, with D maybe TRBD1 (5 bases). The length of the CDR3 is 18 residues. CDR1 and CDR2 from the germline V gene are SQVTM and ANQGSEA. Between the trimmed V and J ends, which lost 4 bases and 1 base, there was a span of 25 bases. Written as DNA, the CDR3 is TGCAGCGTTGCGGGCAGGGCGGTCTCGCCTTCAAAGAACACTGAAGCTTTCTTT. As protein: CSVAGRAVSPSKNTEAFF.

This clonotype was seen ten or more times. The chain uses TRBV2 and TRBJ1-2; D call uncertain. CDR3 length equals 14 residues. Germline loops: CDR1 SNHLY, CDR2 FYNNEI. V lost 9 bases and J lost 4, with 18 bases in between. CDR3 sequence reads: CARSHNPVVYGYTF. CDR3 sequence (DNA): TGTGCCAGGAGCCACAACCCGGTAGTCTATGGCTACACCTTC.

V is TRBV6-5 and J is TRBJ1-3; TRBD1 might be the D (5 bases). CDR1 and CDR2 from the germline V gene are MNHEY and SVGAGI. This CDR3 spans 15 amino acids. V dropped 7 bases and J dropped 0 bases, with 13 bases sitting between them. The CDR3 is CASTLGALSGNTIYF. CDR3 sequence (DNA): TGTGCCAGCACCCTTGGGGCCCTCTCTGGAAACACCATATATTTT.